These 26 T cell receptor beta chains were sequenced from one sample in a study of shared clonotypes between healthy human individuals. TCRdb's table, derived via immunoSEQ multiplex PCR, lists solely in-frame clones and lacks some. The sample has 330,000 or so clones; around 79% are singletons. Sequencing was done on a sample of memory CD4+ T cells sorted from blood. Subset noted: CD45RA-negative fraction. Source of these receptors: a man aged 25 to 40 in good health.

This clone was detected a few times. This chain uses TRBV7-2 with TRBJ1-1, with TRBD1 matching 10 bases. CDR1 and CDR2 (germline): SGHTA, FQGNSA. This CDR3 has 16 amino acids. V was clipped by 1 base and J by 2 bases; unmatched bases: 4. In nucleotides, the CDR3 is TGTGCCAGCAGCTTAGGGACAGGGGGTCTAAACACTGAAGCTTTCTTT. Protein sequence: CASSLGTGGLNTEAFF.

The CDR3 sequence: CASSLASGNEQYF. The CDR3 DNA is TGTGCCAGCAGTTTGGCTAGCGGGAACGAGCAGTACTTC. The chain has TRBV6-1 and TRBJ2-7; TRBD2 matches at 9 bases. This CDR3 has 13 residues. V shed 5 bases and J 5 bases; nucleotides not matched to a gene: 4. Germline V gene data show CDR1 as MNHNS and CDR2 as SASEGT.

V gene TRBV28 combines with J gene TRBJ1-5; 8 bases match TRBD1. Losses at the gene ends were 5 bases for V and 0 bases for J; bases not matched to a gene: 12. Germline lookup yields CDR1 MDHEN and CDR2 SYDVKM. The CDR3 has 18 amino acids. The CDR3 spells CASSPTGGQRYSNQPQHF. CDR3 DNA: TGTGCCAGCAGTCCCACAGGGGGACAGCGTTATAGCAATCAGCCCCAGCATTTT.

The CDR3 DNA follows: TGTGCCAGCAGCTTTAGCCCCGGGGGTTTCCAGCCCCAGCATTTT. It translates to CASSFSPGGFQPQHF. The chain combines TRBV7-2 with TRBJ1-5; TRBD1 is a possible D gene (5 bases). V dropped 3 bases and J dropped 7 bases, with 16 bases sitting between them. The germline V gene encodes CDR1 SGHTA and CDR2 FQGNSA. CDR3 length equals 15 residues.

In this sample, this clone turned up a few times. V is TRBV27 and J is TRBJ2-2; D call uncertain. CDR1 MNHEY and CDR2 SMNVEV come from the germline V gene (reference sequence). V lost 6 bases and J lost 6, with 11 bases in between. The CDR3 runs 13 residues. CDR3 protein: CASSSQAAGELFF. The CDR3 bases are TGTGCCAGCAGCAGCCAGGCAGCCGGGGAGCTGTTTTTT.

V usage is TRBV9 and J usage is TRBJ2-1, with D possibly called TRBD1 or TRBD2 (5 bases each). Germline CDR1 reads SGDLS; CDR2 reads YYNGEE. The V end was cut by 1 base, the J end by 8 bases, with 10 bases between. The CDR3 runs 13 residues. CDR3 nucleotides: TGTGCCAGCAGCGTACGAGGGGCTGATGAGCAGTTCTTC. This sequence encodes CASSVRGADEQFF.

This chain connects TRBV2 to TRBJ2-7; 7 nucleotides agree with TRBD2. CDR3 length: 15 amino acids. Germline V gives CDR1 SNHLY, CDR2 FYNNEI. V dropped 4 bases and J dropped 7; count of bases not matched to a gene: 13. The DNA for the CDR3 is TGTGCCAGCAGTGCGTTTCAGGCGGGAGAGGGAGAGCAGTACTTC. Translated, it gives CASSAFQAGEGEQYF.

CDR3 DNA: TGTGCCAGCAGCCAAGACGGTATTGGTACGCAGTATTTT. This sequence encodes CASSQDGIGTQYF. This chain uses TRBV4-2 with TRBJ2-3; no reliable D call. The CDR3 extends over 13 amino acids. V was clipped by 0 bases and J by 8 bases, with 9 bases between them. Germline V gene lookup returns CDR1 LGHNA and CDR2 YNFKEQ.

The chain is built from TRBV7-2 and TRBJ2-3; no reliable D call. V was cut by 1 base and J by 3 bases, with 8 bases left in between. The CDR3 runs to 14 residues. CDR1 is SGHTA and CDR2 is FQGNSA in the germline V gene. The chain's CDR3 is CASSLGKGTDTQYF. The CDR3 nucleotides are TGTGCCAGCAGCTTAGGTAAAGGGACAGATACGCAGTATTTT.

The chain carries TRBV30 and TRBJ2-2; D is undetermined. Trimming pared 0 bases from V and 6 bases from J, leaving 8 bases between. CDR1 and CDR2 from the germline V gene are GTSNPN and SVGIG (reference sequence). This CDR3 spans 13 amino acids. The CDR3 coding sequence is TGTGCCTGGAGTGTACTGGCAGCCGGGGAGCTGTTTTTT. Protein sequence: CAWSVLAAGELFF.

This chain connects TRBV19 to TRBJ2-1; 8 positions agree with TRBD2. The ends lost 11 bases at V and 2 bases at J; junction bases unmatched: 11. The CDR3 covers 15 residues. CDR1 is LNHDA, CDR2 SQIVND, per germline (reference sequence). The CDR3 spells CASTRGRTTYNEQFF. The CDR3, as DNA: TGTGCCTCTACGCGCGGGAGGACGACCTACAATGAGCAGTTCTTC.

The CDR3 is CATMHVAGGLKEKLFF. CDR3 DNA sequence: TGTGCCACCATGCATGTGGCAGGGGGTCTCAAAGAAAAACTGTTTTTT. The chain joins TRBV28 to TRBJ1-4; 7 positions agree with TRBD1. Germline V gene sequence: CDR1 MDHEN, CDR2 SYDVKM. J gave up 8 bases and V 10 bases, and 19 bases lay outside the gene matches. The CDR3 runs 16 residues.

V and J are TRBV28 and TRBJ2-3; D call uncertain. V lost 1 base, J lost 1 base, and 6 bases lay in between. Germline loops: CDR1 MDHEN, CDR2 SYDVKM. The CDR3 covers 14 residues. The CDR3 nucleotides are TGTGCCAGCAGTTTATTGGACGGCACAGATACGCAGTATTTT. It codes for CASSLLDGTDTQYF.

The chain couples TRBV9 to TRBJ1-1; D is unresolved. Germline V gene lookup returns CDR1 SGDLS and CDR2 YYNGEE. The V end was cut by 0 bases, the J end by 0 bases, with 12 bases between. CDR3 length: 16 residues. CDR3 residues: CASSVGPGPLNTEAFF. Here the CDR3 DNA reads TGTGCCAGCAGCGTAGGTCCCGGACCCTTGAACACTGAAGCTTTCTTT.

The CDR3 loop reads CASSQDRGNTGELFF. DNA of the CDR3: TGTGCCAGCAGTCAAGACAGGGGGAACACCGGGGAGCTGTTTTTT. V is TRBV2 and J is TRBJ2-2; 8 bases line up with TRBD1. This CDR3 has 15 residues. J lost 1 base, V lost 5 bases, and 3 bases had no gene match. Germline-derived CDR1 and CDR2 are SNHLY and FYNNEI.

The CDR3 spells CAAGQGSNYEQYF. CDR3 sequence (DNA): TGTGCCGCTGGACAGGGGAGTAACTACGAGCAGTACTTC. The chain couples TRBV6-1 to TRBJ2-7; 9 bases agree with TRBD1. Germline trimming cut 11 bases from V and 3 bases from J; bases unmatched to any gene: 8. CDR1 is MNHNS, CDR2 SASEGT, per germline. The CDR3 contains 13 residues.

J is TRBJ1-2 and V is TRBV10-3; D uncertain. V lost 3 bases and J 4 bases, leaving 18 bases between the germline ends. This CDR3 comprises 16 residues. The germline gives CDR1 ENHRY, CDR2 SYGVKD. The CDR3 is CAISDSKGPSPYGYTF. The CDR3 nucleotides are TGTGCCATCAGTGACTCTAAAGGACCGTCCCCCTATGGCTACACCTTC.

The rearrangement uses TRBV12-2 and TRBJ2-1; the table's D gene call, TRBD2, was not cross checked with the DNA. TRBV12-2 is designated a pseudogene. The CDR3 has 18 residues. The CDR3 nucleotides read TGTGCAAGTCGTCCTCGGGGCCGGCGGTGGGAGGGCTACAATGAGCAGTTCTTC. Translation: CASRPRGRRWEGYNEQFF.

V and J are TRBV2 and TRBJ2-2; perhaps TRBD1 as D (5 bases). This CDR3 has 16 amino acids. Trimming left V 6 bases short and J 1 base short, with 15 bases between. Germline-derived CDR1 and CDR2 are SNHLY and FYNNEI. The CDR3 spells CASSSPRGRNTGELFF. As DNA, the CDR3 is TGTGCCAGCAGCTCACCTAGGGGCCGGAACACCGGGGAGCTGTTTTTT. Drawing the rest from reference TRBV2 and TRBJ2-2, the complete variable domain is EPEVTQTPSHQVTQMGQEVILRCVPISNHLYFYWYRQILGQKVEFLVSFYNNEISEKSEIFDDQFSVERPDGSNFTLKIRSTKLEDSAMYFCASSSPRGRNTGELFFGEGSRLTVL.

The CDR3 region has the DNA TGTGCCAGCAGCCAAGACGGATATACAGATACGCAGTATTTT. Amino acids: CASSQDGYTDTQYF. V and J are TRBV7-8 and TRBJ2-3; D is ambiguous. Germline V CDR1 and CDR2: SGHVS, FQNEAQ. The CDR3 loop spans 14 amino acids. Between the trimmed V and J ends, which lost 5 bases and 3 bases, there was a span of 12 bases.

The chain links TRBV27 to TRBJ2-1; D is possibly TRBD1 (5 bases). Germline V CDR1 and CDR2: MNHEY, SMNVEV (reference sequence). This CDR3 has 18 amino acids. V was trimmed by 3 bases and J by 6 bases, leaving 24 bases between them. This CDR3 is CASSFRRAAVPASNEQFF. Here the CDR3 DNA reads TGTGCCAGCAGTTTTCGCAGGGCCGCCGTTCCGGCCTCCAATGAGCAGTTCTTC.

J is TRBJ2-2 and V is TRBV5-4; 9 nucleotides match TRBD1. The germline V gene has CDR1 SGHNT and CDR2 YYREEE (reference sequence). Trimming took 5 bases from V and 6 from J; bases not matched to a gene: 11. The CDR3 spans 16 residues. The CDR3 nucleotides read TGTGCCAGCAGTTTCGGACAGGGGTTAGTGGCCGGGGAGCTGTTTTTT. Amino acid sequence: CASSFGQGLVAGELFF.

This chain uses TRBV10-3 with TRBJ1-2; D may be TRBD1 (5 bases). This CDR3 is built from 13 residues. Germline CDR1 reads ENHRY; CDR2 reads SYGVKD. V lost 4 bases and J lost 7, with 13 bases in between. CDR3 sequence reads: CAISGGDRGGYTF. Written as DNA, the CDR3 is TGTGCCATCAGTGGGGGCGATAGGGGTGGCTACACCTTC.

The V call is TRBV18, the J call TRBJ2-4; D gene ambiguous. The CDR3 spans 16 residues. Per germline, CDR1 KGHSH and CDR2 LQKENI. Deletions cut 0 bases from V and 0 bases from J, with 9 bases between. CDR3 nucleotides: TGTGCCAGCTCACCACCTTCCTCCCTAGCCAAAAACATTCAGTACTTC. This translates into CASSPPSSLAKNIQYF.

In DNA form, the CDR3 reads TGTGCCAGCAGCCACGAAAGGGATCTTGAGCAGTTCTTC. Translated: CASSHERDLEQFF. V is TRBV6-1 and J is TRBJ2-1; D uncertain. V was clipped by 6 bases and J by 9 bases, with 15 bases between them. The CDR3 consists of 13 residues. Germline CDR1 is MNHNS and CDR2 is SASEGT.

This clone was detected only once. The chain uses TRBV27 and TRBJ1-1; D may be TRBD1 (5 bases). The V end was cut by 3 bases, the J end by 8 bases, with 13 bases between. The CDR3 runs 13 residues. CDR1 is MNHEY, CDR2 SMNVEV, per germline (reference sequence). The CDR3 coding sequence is TGTGCCAGCAGTTTCGACAGTGCATTAGAAGCTTTCTTT. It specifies CASSFDSALEAFF.